This T cell receptor beta chain was profiled in a study of CXCR3-negative and CXCR3-positive naive CD8 T cells. Broader study findings: In CXCR3-positive naive cells, the TRB CDR3s were more hydrophobic than in CXCR3-negative naive cells.

Remarks on this clonotype: Antigen: not known.

Germline V gives CDR1 DFQATT, CDR2 SNEGSKA (reference sequence). The CDR3 contains 18 residues. Libraries were UMI-labeled 5' RACE TRB cDNA. TCRdb reprocessed the 5' RACE reads and keeps a single row for each CDR3 protein, giving no DNA. The repertoire table contains some 110,000 distinct CDR3 sequences. Sequenced sample: naive CXCR3+ CD8+ T cells from blood. This sample's subset: CD45RO-CCR7+CD27+CD95- naive CD8+ T cells expressing CXCR3 (TNR3+). The V gene is TRBV20-1, the J gene TRBJ2-1; TCRdb picks TRBD2, but there is no DNA to check that call. The sequence came from a human donor in good health. Some clones in this sample may be carry-over from other donors' samples. The CDR3 is CSARWSGGSLSSYNEQFF.